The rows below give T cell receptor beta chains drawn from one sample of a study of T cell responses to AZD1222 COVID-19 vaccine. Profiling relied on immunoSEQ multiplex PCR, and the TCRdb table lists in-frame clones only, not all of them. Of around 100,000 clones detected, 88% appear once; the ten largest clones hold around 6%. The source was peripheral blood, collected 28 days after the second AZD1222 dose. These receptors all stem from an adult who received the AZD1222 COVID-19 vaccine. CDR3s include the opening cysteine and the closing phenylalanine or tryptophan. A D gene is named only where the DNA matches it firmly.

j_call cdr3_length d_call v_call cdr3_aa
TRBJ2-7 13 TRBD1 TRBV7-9 CASSLGQGNEQYF
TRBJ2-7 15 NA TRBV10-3 CAISDTGSGSYEQYF
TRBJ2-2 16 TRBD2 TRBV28 CASSTGLALNTGELFF
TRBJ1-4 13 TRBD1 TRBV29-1 CSVRTGANEKLFF
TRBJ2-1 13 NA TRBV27 CASLVPSYNEQFF
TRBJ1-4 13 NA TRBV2 CASSVEGKEKLFF
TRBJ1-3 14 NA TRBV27 CASSPANSGNTIYF
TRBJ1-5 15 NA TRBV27 CASSLSPAGNQPQHF
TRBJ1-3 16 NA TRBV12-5 CASGLVLRSSGNTIYF
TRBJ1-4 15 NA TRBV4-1 CASSRGQLLSEKLFF
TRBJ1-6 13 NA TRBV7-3 CASSLGDRSPLHF
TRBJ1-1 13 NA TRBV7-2 CASSFQENTEAFF
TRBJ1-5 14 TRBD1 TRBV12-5 CASGQGQGNQPQHF
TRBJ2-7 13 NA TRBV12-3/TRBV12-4 CASSSPGYGRQYF
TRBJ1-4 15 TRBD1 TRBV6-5 CASNLQGAYYEKLFF
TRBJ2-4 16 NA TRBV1 CTSSRNSGGAKNIQYF
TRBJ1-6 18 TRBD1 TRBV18 CASSSLAGGGKTNSPLHF
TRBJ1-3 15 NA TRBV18 CASSPQRDSGNTIYF
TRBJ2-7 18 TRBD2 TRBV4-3 CASSQDVAGGKSSYEQYF
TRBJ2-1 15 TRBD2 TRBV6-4 CASSDSSSGGAGQFF
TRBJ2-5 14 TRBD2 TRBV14 CASSPSGTWETQYF
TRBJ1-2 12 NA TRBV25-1 CASSTEPYGYTF
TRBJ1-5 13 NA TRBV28 CASKIWTDQPQHF
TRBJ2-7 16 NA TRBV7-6 CASSLAGRKSSYEQYF
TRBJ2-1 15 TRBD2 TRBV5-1 CASSSSGASYNEQFF
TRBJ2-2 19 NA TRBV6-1 CASSEIGRWGATNTGELFF
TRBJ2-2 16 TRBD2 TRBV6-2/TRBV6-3 CASSTRLAGVPGELFF
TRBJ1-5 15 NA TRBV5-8 CASSPPGGGNQPQHF
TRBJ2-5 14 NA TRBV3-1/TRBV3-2 CASSQGAGEETQYF
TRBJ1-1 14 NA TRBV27 CASSSWDANTEAFF
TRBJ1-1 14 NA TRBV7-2 CASSSVGEGTEAFF
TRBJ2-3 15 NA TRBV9 CASSVEGSRTDTQYF
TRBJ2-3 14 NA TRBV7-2 CASSLRQSTDTQYF
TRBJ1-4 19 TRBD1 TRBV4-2 CASSQASGTGGIRREKLFF
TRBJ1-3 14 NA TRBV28 CASERDNSGNTIYF
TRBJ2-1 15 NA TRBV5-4 CASSQTGITYNEQFF
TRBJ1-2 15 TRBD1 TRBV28 CASSFRDRALDGYTF
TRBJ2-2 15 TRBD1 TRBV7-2 CASSLRGQGHGELFF
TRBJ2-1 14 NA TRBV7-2 CASSARYGDNEQFF
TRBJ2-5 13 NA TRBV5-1 CASSLQGQETQYF
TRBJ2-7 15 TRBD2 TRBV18 CASSPAGGSSYEQYF
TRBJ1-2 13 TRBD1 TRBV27 CASSFGQGGGYTF
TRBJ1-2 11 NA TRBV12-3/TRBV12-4 CASSFGGGYTF
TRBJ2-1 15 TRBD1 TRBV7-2 CASSLGGQPYNEQFF
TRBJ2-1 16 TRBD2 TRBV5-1 CASSLEIAGGYNEQFF
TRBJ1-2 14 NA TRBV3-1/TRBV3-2 CASSQVRHGNGYTF
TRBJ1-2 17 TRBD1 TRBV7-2 CASSFWTGSIRLGGYTF
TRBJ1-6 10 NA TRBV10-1 CASNASPLHF
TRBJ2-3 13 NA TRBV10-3 CAIRRGSTDTQYF
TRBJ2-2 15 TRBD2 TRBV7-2 CASSLLGLAPGELFF
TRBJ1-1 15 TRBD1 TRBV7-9 CASSSQGTSNTEAFF
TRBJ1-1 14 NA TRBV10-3 CAIRGGTWHTEAFF
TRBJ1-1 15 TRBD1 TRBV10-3 CAIRGTENMNTEAFF
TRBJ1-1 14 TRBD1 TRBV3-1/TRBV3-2 CASSKGQGEAEAFF
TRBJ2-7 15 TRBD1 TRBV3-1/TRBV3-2 CASSQGQGASYEQYF
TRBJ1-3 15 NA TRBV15 CATSRDRGNGNTIYF
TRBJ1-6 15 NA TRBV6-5 CASSYSPGLGSPLHF